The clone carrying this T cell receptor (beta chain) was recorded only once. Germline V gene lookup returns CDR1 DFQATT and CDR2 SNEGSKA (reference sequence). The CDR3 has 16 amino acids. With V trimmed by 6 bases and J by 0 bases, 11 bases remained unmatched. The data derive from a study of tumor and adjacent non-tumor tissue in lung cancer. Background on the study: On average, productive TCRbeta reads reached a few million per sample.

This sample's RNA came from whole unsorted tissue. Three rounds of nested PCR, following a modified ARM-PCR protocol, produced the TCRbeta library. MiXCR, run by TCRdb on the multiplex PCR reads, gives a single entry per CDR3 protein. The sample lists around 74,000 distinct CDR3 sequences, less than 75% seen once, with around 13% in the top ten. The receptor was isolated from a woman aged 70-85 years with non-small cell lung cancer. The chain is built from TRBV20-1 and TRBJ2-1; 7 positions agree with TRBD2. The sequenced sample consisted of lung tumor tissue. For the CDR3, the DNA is TGCAGTGCAACCCGTTCAGCGGGAATCTCCTACAATGAGCAGTTCTTC. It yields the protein CSATRSAGISYNEQFF.